Described below is a single TCR beta chain sequence and its context. The target antigen is unknown. Germline assignment: CDR1 GTSNPN and CDR2 SVGIG (reference sequence). CDR3 length equals 15 residues. Losses at the gene ends were 0 bases for V and 4 bases for J; bases not matched to a gene: 6. The record originates from a study of cytomegalovirus exposure and HLA in healthy donors. Study summary: Roughly 180 million T cells yielded 120 million or so unique TCR beta sequences, as an earlier analysis found. HLA-typed donors were the source of some 85 million unique TCRs, which an early data release held.

General study points: A later analysis showed TCR association rates differing by HLA locus, peaking at DRB1 and lowest at HLA-C.

The study ran its PCR with 60 Vbeta and 13 Jbeta primers. Only in-frame clones appear in the TCRdb table, and some are missing; sequencing was by immunoSEQ multiplex PCR. The sample lists some 150,000 clones; roughly 83% were seen once. The source of this sequence is a man under 40 in good health and CMV-seropositive. What was sequenced was PBMCs. The chain uses TRBV30 and TRBJ2-1; 7 bases map to TRBD1. The CDR3 DNA reads as TGTGCCTGGAGTGTACCCAGGGGGTATTACAATGAGCAGTTCTTC. Protein: CAWSVPRGYYNEQFF.